This TCR beta chain was sequenced for a study of STAT3 mutations in large granular lymphocyte leukemia. Study-wide findings and caveats: Persisting codominant clonotypes may have hidden a small pathogenic clone. Every T-LGLL patient had at least one immunodominant TCRbeta clonotype.

This clone was seen just once. What it binds is unknown. CDR1 is LNHDA, CDR2 SQIVND, per germline (reference sequence). This CDR3 comprises 15 residues. Deletions cut 0 bases from V and 1 base from J, with 10 bases between. TCRbeta libraries averaged around 40,000 productive templates per sample. This table comes from immunoSEQ multiplex PCR, and its TCRdb copy is limited to in-frame clones, with some not included. This table has about 16,000 clones, roughly 86% appearing once. The material sequenced was peripheral blood mononuclear cells. This rearrangement joins TRBV19 to TRBJ2-7; no definite D call. The clonotype comes from a man between 50 and 59 years old with T-cell large granular lymphocyte leukemia. Some clones in this sample may be carry-over from other donors' samples. The CDR3, as DNA: TGTGCCAGTAGTATAGATCGTGGGCTGTCCTACGAGCAGTACTTC. Translated, it gives CASSIDRGLSYEQYF.